This entry lists 12 T cell receptor beta chains sequenced from one sample in a study of cytomegalovirus exposure and HLA in healthy donors. The PCR ran on 60 Vbeta and 13 Jbeta primers. Assay used: immunoSEQ multiplex PCR; TCRdb lists only in-frame clones, some missing. The profile shows about 140,000 clones, 78% of them singletons. Sequences were obtained from PBMCs. These receptors were collected from a male donor in good health and CMV-seronegative.

The chain carries TRBV7-9 and TRBJ2-2, with D uncertain. Germline lookup yields CDR1 SEHNR and CDR2 FQNEAQ (reference sequence). V was clipped by 8 bases and J by 5 bases, with 18 bases between them. CDR3 size: 15 residues. The CDR3 spells CASLLRASVTGELFF. CDR3 in DNA: TGTGCCAGCCTCCTTAGAGCGTCAGTAACCGGGGAGCTGTTTTTT.

This chain links TRBV6-5 with TRBJ1-4; 8 bases agree with TRBD1. The CDR3 contains 16 residues. The trim removed 1 base at V and 4 bases at J, leaving 5 bases unmatched. The germline V gene encodes CDR1 MNHEY and CDR2 SVGAGI. The CDR3 region has the DNA TGTGCCAGCAGTTACTTCGCGGGACAGGATAATGAAAAACTGTTTTTT. As protein: CASSYFAGQDNEKLFF.

This clone was observed a single time. The chain joins TRBV2 to TRBJ2-1; D may be TRBD1 (6 bases). The CDR3 covers 14 residues. V was pared by 4 bases and J by 5 bases, with 12 bases between. The germline CDR1 and CDR2 sequences are SNHLY and FYNNEI. This CDR3 reads CASSASDSNNEQFF. The CDR3 DNA follows: TGTGCCAGCAGTGCGTCGGACAGTAACAATGAGCAGTTCTTC.

The chain combines TRBV6-5 with TRBJ1-2; D ambiguous. CDR1 is MNHEY, CDR2 SVGAGI, per germline. The germline V and J ends were trimmed by 0 bases and 4 bases, with 6 bases remaining between them. The CDR3 is 13 amino acids. The CDR3 sequence: CASSYSNSYGYTF. The CDR3 DNA follows: TGTGCCAGCAGTTACTCGAACAGCTATGGCTACACCTTC.

This clone was found a few times. The CDR3 is CAWSAPTSGIYQTQYF. The CDR3 coding sequence is TGTGCCTGGAGTGCCCCTACGAGCGGGATATATCAGACCCAGTACTTC. V is TRBV30 and J is TRBJ2-5; 7 nucleotides match TRBD2. CDR3 size: 16 residues. Germline CDR1 and CDR2: GTSNPN and SVGIG (reference sequence). The junction had 14 bases not matched to a gene; V was cut back by 1 base and J by 6 bases.

The chain couples TRBV6-5 to TRBJ2-7; 9 bases align to TRBD2. With 2 bases clipped from V and 3 bases from J, the junction kept 5 bases outside the gene matches. The germline V gene has CDR1 MNHEY and CDR2 SVGAGI. The CDR3 has 15 residues. CDR3 in amino acids: CASSYGGTSFYEQYF. The CDR3 coding sequence is TGTGCCAGCAGTTACGGGGGGACTAGCTTCTACGAGCAGTACTTC.

The rearrangement uses TRBV25-1 and TRBJ2-3; D is unclear. Trimming cost V 1 base and J 4 bases, with 12 bases left between them. Germline lookup yields CDR1 MGHDK and CDR2 SYGVNS. This CDR3 is built from 15 residues. The CDR3 coding sequence is TGTGCCAGCAGTGAATCGGTTAGTGGAGCAGATACGCAGTATTTT. Residues: CASSESVSGADTQYF.

This chain links TRBV7-2 with TRBJ1-4; D gene uncertain. Germline V gene data show CDR1 as SGHTA and CDR2 as FQGNSA. The CDR3 covers 12 residues. Deletions cut 3 bases from V and 7 bases from J, with 6 bases between. The CDR3 sequence: CASSFASEKLFF. CDR3 sequence (DNA): TGTGCCAGCAGCTTTGCCAGTGAAAAACTGTTTTTT.

V usage is TRBV6-1 and J usage is TRBJ1-2; 9 positions match TRBD1. CDR1 and CDR2 from the germline V gene are MNHNS and SASEGT. V was pared by 3 bases and J by 8 bases, with 16 bases of the junction left unmatched. CDR3 length: 17 residues. Written as DNA, the CDR3 is TGTGCCAGCAGTGAGCGGACAGGGGCCAAACCCCCTTTAGGCTACACCTTC. Translation: CASSERTGAKPPLGYTF.

By proportion, this clone is medium-sized. The rearrangement links TRBV27 to TRBJ2-6; weak D call: TRBD1 (5 bases). Germline V gene data show CDR1 as MNHEY and CDR2 as SMNVEV (reference sequence). Trimming removed 0 bases at V and 0 bases at J, with 12 bases between. This CDR3 contains 18 residues. CDR3 DNA: TGTGCCAGCAGTTTATCGCTCAGGGTGGGCTCTGGGGCCAACGTCCTGACTTTC. This encodes CASSLSLRVGSGANVLTF.

As DNA, the CDR3 is TGTGCCAGCAGCATACAGGATCAGCCCCAGCATTTT. It is translated as CASSIQDQPQHF. The rearrangement links TRBV7-9 to TRBJ1-5, with D maybe TRBD1 (5 bases). CDR1 is SEHNR and CDR2 is FQNEAQ in the germline V gene (reference sequence). The CDR3 has 12 residues. The V end was cut by 5 bases, the J end by 5 bases, with 7 bases between.

This chain links TRBV2 with TRBJ2-1; 14 bases line up with TRBD2. V was clipped by 7 bases and J by 8 bases; unmatched bases: 7. The CDR3 spans 15 residues. Germline lookup yields CDR1 SNHLY and CDR2 FYNNEI. The CDR3 reads CASTGLAGGLHEQFF. The CDR3 nucleotides read TGTGCCAGCACCGGACTAGCGGGGGGACTCCATGAGCAGTTCTTC.